Many counts were recorded for the clone carrying this T cell receptor beta chain. The data are from a study of early T cells in non-severe SARS-CoV-2 infection. Per the germline V gene, CDR1 is SGHRS and CDR2 is YFSETQ. Unmatched junction bases numbered 6, after V lost 7 bases and J lost 5 bases. The CDR3 covers 14 residues. As part of library construction, unique molecular identifiers were attached to individual cDNA molecules. TCRdb re-called the 5' RACE reads through MiXCR, storing one row per CDR3 protein. The sample has about 35,000 distinct CDR3 sequences; less than 6.5% are singletons. The source is an adult who was a healthcare worker with PCR-confirmed SARS-CoV-2 infection or an uninfected control (not recorded which). The chain carries TRBV5-1 and TRBJ2-4; 10 bases are shared with TRBD1. The sequenced sample consisted of whole blood. DNA of the CDR3: TGCGCCAGCGCGCTGGGGACAGGGGAAAACATTCAGTACTTC. Residues: CASALGTGENIQYF.